What follows is one T cell receptor beta chain and its context. Its antigen is undetermined. These data belong to a study of beta chain features in type 1 diabetes. Study-level points and caveats: Relative to healthy donors, patients appeared to have naive, central memory and Treg TCRB repertoires that were more similar. For Type 1 diabetes patients, all four CD4+ subsets carried TCRB CDR3s that were moderately but significantly shorter. In patients and controls equally, PCR might favor templates that are shorter. It was not settled here whether HLA type affects TCRB rearrangement.

Of the isolated RNA, all was reverse transcribed, and so the sequenced material was expressed TCRB transcripts. Only in-frame clones appear in the TCRdb table, and some are missing; sequencing was by immunoSEQ multiplex PCR. Among 160,000 or so clones listed, 9% to 10% were seen once. Central memory, naive, regulatory and stem cell-like memory CD4+ cells were sorted by CD45RO/CCR7/CD25/CD127/CD95/CD27. Trimming removed 6 bases at V and 5 bases at J, with 14 bases between. The germline V gene has CDR1 SEHNR and CDR2 FQNEAQ (reference sequence). The CDR3 is 14 amino acids. Sequenced sample: central memory CD4+ T cells from blood. V usage is TRBV7-9 and J usage is TRBJ2-1; D call uncertain. The receptor's source is a woman in her thirties with type 1 diabetes. The CDR3 nucleotides read TGTGCCAGCAGTCTGAGTTTGCTCCACAATGAGCAGTTCTTC. It translates to CASSLSLLHNEQFF.